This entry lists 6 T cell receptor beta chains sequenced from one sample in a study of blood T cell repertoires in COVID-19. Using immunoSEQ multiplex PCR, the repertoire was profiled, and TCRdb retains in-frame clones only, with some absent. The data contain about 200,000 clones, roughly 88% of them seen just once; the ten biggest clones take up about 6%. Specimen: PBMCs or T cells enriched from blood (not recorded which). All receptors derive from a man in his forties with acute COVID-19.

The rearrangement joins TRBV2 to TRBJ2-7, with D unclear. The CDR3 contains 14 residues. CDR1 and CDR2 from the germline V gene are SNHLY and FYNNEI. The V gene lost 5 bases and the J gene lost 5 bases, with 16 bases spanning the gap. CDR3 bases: TGTGCCAGCAGTATGTCTCAGGCGAAGCACGAGCAGTACTTC. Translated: CASSMSQAKHEQYF.

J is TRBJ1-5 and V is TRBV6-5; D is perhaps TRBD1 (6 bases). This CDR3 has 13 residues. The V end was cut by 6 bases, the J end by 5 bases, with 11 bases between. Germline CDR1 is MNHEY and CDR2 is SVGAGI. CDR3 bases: TGTGCCAGCAGGGACAGCGGATATCAGCCCCAGCATTTT. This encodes CASRDSGYQPQHF.

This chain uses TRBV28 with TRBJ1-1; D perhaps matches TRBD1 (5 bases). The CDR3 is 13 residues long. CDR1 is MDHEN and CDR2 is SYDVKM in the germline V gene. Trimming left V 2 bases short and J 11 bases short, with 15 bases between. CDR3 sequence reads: CASSLHGGGRAFF. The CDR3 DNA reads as TGTGCCAGCAGTTTACATGGGGGAGGGAGGGCTTTCTTT. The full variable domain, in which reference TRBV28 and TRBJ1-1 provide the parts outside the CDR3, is DVKVTQSSRYLVKRTGEKVFLECVQDMDHENMFWYRQDPGLGLRLIYFSYDVKMKEKGDIPEGYSVSREKKERFSLILESASTNQTSMYLCASSLHGGGRAFFGQGTRLTVV.

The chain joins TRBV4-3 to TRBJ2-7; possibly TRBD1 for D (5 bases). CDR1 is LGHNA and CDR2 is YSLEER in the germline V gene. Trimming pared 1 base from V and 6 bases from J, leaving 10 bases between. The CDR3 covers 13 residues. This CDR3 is CASSQGRVAEQYF. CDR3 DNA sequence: TGCGCCAGCAGCCAAGGCAGGGTCGCCGAGCAGTACTTC.

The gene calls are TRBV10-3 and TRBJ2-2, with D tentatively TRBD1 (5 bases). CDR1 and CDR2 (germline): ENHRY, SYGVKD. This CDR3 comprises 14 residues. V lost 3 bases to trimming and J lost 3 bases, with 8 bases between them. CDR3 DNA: TGTGCCATCAGTGACAGGGTGGACACCGGGGAGCTGTTTTTT. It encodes CAISDRVDTGELFF.

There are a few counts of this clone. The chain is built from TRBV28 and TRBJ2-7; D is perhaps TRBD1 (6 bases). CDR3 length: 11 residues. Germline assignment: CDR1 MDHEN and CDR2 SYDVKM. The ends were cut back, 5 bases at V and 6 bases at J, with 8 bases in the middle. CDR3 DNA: TGTGCCAGCAGTAGCAGGGGCGAGCAGTACTTC. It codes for CASSSRGEQYF.